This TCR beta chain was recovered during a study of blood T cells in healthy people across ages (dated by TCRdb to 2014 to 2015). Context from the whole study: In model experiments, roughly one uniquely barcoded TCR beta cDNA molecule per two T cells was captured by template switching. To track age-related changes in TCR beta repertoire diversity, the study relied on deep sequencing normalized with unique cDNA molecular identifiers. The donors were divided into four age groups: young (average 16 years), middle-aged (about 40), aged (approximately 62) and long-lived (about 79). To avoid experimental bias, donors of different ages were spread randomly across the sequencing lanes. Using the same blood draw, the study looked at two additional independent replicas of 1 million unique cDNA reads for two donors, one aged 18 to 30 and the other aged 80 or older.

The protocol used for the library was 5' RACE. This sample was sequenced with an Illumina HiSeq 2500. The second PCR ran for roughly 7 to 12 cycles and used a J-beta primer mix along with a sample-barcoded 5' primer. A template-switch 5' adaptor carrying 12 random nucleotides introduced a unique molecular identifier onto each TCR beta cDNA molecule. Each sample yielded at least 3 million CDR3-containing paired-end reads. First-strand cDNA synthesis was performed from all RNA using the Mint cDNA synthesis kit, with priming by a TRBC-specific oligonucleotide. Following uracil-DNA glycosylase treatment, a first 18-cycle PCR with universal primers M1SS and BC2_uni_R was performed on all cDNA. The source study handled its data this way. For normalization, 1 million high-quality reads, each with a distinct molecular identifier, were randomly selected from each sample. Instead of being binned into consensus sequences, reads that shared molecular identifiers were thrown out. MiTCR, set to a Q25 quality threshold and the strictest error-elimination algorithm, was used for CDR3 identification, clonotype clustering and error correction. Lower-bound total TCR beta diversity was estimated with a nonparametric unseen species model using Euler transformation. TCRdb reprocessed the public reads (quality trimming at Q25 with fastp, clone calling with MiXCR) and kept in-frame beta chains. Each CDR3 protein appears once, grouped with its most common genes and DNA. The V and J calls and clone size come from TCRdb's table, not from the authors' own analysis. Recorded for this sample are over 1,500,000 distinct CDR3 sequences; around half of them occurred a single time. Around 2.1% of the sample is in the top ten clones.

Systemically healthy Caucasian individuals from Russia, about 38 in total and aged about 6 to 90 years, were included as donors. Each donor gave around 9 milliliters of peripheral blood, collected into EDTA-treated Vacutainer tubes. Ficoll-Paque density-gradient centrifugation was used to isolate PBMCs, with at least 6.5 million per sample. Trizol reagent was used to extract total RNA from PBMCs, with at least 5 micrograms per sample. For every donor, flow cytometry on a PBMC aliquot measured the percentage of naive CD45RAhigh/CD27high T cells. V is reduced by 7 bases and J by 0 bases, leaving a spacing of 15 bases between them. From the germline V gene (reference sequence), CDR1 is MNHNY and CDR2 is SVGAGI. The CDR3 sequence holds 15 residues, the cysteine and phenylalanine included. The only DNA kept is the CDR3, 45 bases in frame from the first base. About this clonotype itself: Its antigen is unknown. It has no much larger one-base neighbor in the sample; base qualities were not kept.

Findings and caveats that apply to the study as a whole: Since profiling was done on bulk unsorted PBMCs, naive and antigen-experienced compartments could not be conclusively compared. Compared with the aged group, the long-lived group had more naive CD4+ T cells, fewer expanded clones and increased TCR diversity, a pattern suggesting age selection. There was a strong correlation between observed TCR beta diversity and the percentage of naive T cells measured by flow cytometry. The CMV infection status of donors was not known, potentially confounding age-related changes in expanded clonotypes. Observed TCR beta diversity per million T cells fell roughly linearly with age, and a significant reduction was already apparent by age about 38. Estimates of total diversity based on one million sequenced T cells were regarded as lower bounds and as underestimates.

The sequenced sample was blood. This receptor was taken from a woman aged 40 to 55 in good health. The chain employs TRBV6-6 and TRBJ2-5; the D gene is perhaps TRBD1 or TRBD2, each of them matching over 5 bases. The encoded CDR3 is CASNSGTEHQETQYF. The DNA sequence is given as TGTGCCAGCAACTCTGGGACGGAACACCAAGAGACCCAGTACTTC.